Presented here are 10 T cell receptor beta chains from one specimen sequenced in a study of CD8 T cells in Susac syndrome. Random-hexamer reverse transcription was applied to about 0.5 to 1 ug RNA. TCRdb reprocessed the immunoSEQ multiplex PCR reads via MiXCR and lists one record per CDR3 protein. The repertoire holds around 77,000 distinct CDR3 sequences, with over 90% as singletons. Sequences were obtained from CD4+ T cells from PBMCs. The source of these receptors is a human donor with multiple sclerosis.

CDR3 loop: CASSPGTKNYEQYF. CDR3 sequence (DNA): TGTGCCAGCAGCCCCGGGACTAAAAACTACGAGCAGTACTTC. The chain couples TRBV6-5 to TRBJ2-7, with TRBD2 identical over 7 bases. The CDR3 is 14 amino acids. CDR1 and CDR2 from the germline V gene are MNHEY and SVGAGI. The V segment lost 6 bases and the J segment 3 bases; nucleotides outside the gene matches: 8.

The CDR3 region is CSASVAGGSGANVLTF. The CDR3 nucleotides are TGCAGTGCTAGTGTAGCGGGGGGTTCTGGGGCCAACGTCCTGACTTTC. The chain combines TRBV20-1 with TRBJ2-6; 10 positions agree with TRBD2. Germline CDR1 is DFQATT and CDR2 is SNEGSKA (reference sequence). The ends lost 3 bases at V and 1 base at J; junction bases unmatched: 3. CDR3 length: 16 residues.

The V gene is TRBV3-1, the J gene TRBJ2-7; a weak D match, TRBD2 (7 bases). Germline CDR1 is LGHDT and CDR2 is YNNKEL (reference sequence). Trimming took 3 bases from V and 5 from J, leaving 14 bases between them. The CDR3 spans 14 residues. The CDR3 DNA reads TGTGCCAGCAGCCAGGAGGGGGGGGCTCACGAGCAGTACTTC. This sequence encodes CASSQEGGAHEQYF.

In this sample, this clonotype turned up once. The genes are TRBV5-1 and TRBJ2-1; 9 bases align to TRBD2. Germline assignment: CDR1 SGHRS and CDR2 YFSETQ. V was clipped by 1 base and J by 0 bases; unmatched bases: 5. This CDR3 contains 17 residues. The CDR3 loop is CASSLRSGGSSYNEQFF. The CDR3 DNA follows: TGCGCCAGCAGCTTGCGGAGCGGGGGGAGCTCCTACAATGAGCAGTTCTTC.

The chain combines TRBV7-2 with TRBJ2-2, with 8 bases lining up with TRBD2. Germline CDR1 reads SGHTA; CDR2 reads FQGNSA. With 1 base clipped from V and 5 bases from J, the junction kept 6 bases outside the gene matches. The length of the CDR3 is 16 residues. CDR3 sequence (DNA): TGTGCCAGCAGCTTAGGCGGGGGGCGTAGAACCGGGGAGCTGTTTTTT. Translation: CASSLGGGRRTGELFF.

The rearrangement joins TRBV4-1 to TRBJ1-2; D call uncertain. Germline assignment: CDR1 MGHRA and CDR2 YSYEKL. V was trimmed by 0 bases and J by 8 bases, leaving 7 bases between them. The CDR3 sequence is 12 residues long. The DNA of the CDR3 is TGCGCCAGCAGCCAAGACCCCACCGGCTACACCTTC. Translated: CASSQDPTGYTF.

The chain employs TRBV29-1 and TRBJ2-3; possibly TRBD2 for D (5 bases). Trimming shortened V by 0 bases and J by 3 bases, and 13 bases separated the two germline ends. Germline V lookup: CDR1 SQVTM, CDR2 ANQGSEA. There are 15 residues in the CDR3. The DNA of the CDR3 is TGCAGCGTTGAAGATTTCGAGGGTTCGACAGATACGCAGTATTTT. Translating it yields CSVEDFEGSTDTQYF.

This chain links TRBV7-9 with TRBJ2-2; D unresolved. The CDR3 has 13 residues. Germline V gene sequence: CDR1 SEHNR, CDR2 FQNEAQ (reference sequence). The V end lost 5 bases, the J end lost 6 bases, and 10 bases lay between the germline ends. CDR3 amino acids: CASSRTGAGELFF. The CDR3 coding sequence is TGTGCCAGCAGCCGTACTGGGGCCGGGGAGCTGTTTTTT.

This clonotype came up once. V is TRBV5-1 and J is TRBJ2-1; maybe TRBD1 (5 bases). Trimming removed 2 bases at V and 5 bases at J, with 11 bases between. This CDR3 spans 14 amino acids. The germline V gene encodes CDR1 SGHRS and CDR2 YFSETQ. The DNA of the CDR3 is TGCGCCAGCAGCTTTCTACAGGATAACAATGAGCAGTTCTTC. Protein sequence: CASSFLQDNNEQFF.

This clonotype came up once. The chain has TRBV11-2 and TRBJ2-1; D possibly uses TRBD1 or TRBD2 (5 bases each). V gave up 1 base and J gave up 4 bases, with 23 bases separating them. Germline V gene data show CDR1 as SGHAT and CDR2 as FQNNGV. The CDR3 length is 19 residues. The CDR3 nucleotides are TGTGCCAGCAGCTTAGGGGTAGGGCAGGGAGAGTCCGAGTACAATGAGCAGTTCTTC. This encodes CASSLGVGQGESEYNEQFF.